The T cell receptor (beta chain) described here comes from a study of response to subunit inactivated influenza vaccine. Findings and limits, study-wide: Authors suggested each seasonal influenza vaccination recruits few new T cells.

A single record per CDR3 protein comes from TCRdb applying MiXCR to the RT-PCR reads. The repertoire holds more than 700,000 distinct CDR3 sequences, with approximately 21% as singletons. For this clonotype: No antigen is known for it.

Looked up from germline, CDR1 is SGHTA and CDR2 is FQGNSA. Trimming cost V 5 bases and J 6 bases, with 20 bases left between them. This CDR3 has 16 amino acids. This chain connects TRBV7-2 to TRBJ2-1; weak D call: TRBD2 (6 bases). This TCR was sampled from a man aged 45-60 years who received an inactivated influenza vaccine. Specimen: PBMCs from blood, collected roughly 5 days after vaccination. CDR3 DNA: TGTGCCAGCAGCCCCGTAGCCAGCGGGTGGGGCAATGAGCAGTTCTTC. This sequence encodes CASSPVASGWGNEQFF.